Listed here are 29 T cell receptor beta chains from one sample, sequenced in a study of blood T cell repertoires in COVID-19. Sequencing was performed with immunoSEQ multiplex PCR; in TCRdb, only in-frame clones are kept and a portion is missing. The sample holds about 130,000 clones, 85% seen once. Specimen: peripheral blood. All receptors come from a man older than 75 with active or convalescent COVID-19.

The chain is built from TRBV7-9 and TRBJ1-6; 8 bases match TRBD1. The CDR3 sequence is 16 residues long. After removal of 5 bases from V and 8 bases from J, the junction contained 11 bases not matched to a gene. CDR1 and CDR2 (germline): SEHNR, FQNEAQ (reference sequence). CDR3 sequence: CASSLWARTGYSPLHF. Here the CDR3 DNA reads TGTGCCAGCAGCCTTTGGGCCCGGACAGGGTATTCACCCCTCCACTTT.

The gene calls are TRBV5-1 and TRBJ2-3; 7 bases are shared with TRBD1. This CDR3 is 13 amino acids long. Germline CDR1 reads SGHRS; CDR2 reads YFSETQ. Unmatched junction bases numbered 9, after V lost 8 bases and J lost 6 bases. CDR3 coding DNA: TGCGCCAGTCGATCGACAGGGATTGATACGCAGTATTTT. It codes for CASRSTGIDTQYF.

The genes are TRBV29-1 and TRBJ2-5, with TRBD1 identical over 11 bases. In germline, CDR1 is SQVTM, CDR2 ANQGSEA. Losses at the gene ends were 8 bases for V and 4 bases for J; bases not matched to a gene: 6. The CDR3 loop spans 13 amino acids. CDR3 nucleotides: TGCAGCACCGGGACAGGGGGTAGAGAGACCCAGTACTTC. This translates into CSTGTGGRETQYF.

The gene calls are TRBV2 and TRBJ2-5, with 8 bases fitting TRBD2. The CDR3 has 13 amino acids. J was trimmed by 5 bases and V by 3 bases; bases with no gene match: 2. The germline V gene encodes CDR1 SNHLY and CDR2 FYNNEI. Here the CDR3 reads CASSDTGGETQYF. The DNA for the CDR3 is TGTGCCAGCAGTGATACGGGAGGGGAGACCCAGTACTTC.

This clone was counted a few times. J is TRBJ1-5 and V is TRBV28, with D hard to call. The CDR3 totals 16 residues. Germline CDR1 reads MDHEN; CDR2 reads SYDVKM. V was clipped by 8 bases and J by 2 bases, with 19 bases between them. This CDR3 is CASPPGGVTGNQPQHF. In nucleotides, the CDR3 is TGTGCCAGCCCCCCCGGCGGGGTAACGGGCAATCAGCCCCAGCATTTT.

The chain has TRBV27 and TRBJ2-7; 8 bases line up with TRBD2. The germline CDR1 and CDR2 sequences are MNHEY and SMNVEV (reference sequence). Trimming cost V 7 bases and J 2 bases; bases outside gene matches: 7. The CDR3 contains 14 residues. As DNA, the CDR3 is TGTGCCAGCACTCGACTAGCGAAACCCTACGAGCAGTACTTC. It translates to CASTRLAKPYEQYF.

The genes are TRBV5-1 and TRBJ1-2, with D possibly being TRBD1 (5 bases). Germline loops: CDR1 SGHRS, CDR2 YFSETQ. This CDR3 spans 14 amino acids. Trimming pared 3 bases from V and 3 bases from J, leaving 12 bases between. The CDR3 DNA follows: TGCGCCAGCAGCTCAGACAGTACCGACTATGGCTACACCTTC. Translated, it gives CASSSDSTDYGYTF. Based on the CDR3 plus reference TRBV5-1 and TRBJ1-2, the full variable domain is KAGVTQTPRYLIKTRGQQVTLSCSPISGHRSVSWYQQTPGQGLQFLFEYFSETQRNKGNFPGRFSGRQFSNSRSEMNVSTLELGDSALYLCASSSDSTDYGYTFGSGTRLTVV.

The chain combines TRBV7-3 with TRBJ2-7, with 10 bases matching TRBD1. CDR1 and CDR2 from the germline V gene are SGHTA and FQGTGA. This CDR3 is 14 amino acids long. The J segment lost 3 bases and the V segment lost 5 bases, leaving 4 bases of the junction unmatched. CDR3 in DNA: TGTGCCAGCAGCCCCCGGACAGGGGGCTACGAGCAGTACTTC. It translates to CASSPRTGGYEQYF.

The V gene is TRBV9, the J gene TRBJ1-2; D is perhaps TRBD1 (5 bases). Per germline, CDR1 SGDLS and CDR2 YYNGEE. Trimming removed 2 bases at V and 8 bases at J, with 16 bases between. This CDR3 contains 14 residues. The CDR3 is CASSVVSGPGGYTF. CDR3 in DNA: TGTGCCAGCAGCGTTGTTTCAGGGCCCGGGGGCTACACCTTC.

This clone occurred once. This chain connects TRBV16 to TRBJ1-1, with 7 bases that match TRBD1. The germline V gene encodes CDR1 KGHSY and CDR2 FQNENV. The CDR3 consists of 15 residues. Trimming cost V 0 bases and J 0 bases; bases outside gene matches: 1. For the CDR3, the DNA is TGTGCCAGCAGCCAATCGGGACAGTTGAACACTGAAGCTTTCTTT. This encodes CASSQSGQLNTEAFF.

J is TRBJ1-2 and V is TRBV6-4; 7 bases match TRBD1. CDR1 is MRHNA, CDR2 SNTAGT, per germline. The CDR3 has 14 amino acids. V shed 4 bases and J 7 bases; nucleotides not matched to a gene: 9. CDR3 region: CASSASHDRAGYTF. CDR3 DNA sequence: TGTGCCAGCAGTGCCTCACATGACAGGGCTGGCTACACCTTC.

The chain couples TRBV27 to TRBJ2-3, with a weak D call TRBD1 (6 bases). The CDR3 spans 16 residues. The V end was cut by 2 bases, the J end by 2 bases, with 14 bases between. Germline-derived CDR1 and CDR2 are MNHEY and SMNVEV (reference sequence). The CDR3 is CASSLRGHMNTDTQYF. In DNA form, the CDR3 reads TGTGCCAGCAGTTTAAGGGGACACATGAACACAGATACGCAGTATTTT.

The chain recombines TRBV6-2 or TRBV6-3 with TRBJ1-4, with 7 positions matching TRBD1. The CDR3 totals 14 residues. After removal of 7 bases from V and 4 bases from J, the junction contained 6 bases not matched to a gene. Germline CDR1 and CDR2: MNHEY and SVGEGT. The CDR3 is CASTPGQYNEKLFF. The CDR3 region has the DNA TGTGCCAGCACCCCGGGACAGTATAATGAAAAACTGTTTTTT.

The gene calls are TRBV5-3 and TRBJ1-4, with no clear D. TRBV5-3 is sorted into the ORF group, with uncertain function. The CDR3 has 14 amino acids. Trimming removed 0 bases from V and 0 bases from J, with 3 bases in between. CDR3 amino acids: CARSLGATNEKLFF. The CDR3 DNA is TGTGCCAGAAGCTTGGGCGCAACTAATGAAAAACTGTTTTTT.

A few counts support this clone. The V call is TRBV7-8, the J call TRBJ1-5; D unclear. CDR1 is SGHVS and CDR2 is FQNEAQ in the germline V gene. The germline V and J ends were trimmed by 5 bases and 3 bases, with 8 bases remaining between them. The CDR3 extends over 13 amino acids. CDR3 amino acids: CASSLSYNQPQHF. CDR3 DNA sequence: TGTGCCAGCAGCCTTAGCTACAATCAGCCCCAGCATTTT.

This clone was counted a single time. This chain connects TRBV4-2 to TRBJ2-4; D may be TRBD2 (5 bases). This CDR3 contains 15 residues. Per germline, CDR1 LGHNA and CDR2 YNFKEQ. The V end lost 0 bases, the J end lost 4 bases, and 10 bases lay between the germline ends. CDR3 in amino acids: CASSQDGGKKNIQYF. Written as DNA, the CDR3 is TGTGCCAGCAGCCAAGATGGAGGCAAGAAAAACATTCAGTACTTC.

In nucleotides, the CDR3 is TGTGCCAGCAGCTTAGTGCGGGGGCCTTCCAGGGGGCAGTACTTC. Translated: CASSLVRGPSRGQYF. The gene calls are TRBV11-2 and TRBJ2-7, with TRBD2 as a possible D gene (7 bases). CDR1 and CDR2 from the germline V gene are SGHAT and FQNNGV. V gave up 1 base and J gave up 9 bases, with 19 bases separating them. CDR3 length: 15 amino acids.

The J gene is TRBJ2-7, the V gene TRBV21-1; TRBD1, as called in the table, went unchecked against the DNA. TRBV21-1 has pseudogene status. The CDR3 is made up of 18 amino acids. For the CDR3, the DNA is TGTGCCAGCAGCAAACCTCGAAGGGGGTACCATAGCTCCTACGAGCAGTACTTC. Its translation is CASSKPRRGYHSSYEQYF.

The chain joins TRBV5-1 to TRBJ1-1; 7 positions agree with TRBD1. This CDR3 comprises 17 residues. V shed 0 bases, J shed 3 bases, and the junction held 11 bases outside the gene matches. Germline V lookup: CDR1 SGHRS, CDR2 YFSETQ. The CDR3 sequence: CASSLASGTGEDTEAFF. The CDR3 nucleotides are TGCGCCAGCAGCTTGGCCTCGGGTACAGGGGAGGACACTGAAGCTTTCTTT.

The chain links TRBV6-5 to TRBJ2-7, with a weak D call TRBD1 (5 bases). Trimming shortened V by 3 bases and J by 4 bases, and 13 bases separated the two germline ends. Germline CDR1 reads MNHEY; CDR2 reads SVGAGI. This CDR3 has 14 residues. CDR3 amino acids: CASSYTVTGYEQYF. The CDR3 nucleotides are TGTGCCAGCAGTTATACCGTCACAGGTTACGAGCAGTACTTC.

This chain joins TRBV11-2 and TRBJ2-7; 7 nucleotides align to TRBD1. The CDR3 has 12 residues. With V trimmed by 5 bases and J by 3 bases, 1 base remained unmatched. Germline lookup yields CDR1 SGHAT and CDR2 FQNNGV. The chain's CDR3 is CASSRDSYEQYF. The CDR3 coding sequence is TGTGCCAGCAGCCGGGACAGCTACGAGCAGTACTTC.

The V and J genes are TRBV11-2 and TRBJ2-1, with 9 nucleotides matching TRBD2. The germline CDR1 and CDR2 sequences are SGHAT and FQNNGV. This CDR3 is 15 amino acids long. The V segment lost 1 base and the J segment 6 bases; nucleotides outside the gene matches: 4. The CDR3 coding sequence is TGTGCCAGCAGCTTAGCAGGCGGGAGGGCCAATGAGCAGTTCTTC. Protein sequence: CASSLAGGRANEQFF.

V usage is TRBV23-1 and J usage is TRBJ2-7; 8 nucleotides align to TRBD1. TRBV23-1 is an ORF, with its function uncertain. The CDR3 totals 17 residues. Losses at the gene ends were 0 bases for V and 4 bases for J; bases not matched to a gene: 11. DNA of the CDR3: TGCGCCAGCAGTCAATCACCGGACAGGGCAAGGGGGTACGAGCAGTACTTC. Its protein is CASSQSPDRARGYEQYF.

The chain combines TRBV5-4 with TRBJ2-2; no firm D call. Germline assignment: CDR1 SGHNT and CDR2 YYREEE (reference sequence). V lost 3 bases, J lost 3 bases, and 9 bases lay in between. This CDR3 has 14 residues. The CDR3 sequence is CASSYVTDTGELFF. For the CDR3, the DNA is TGTGCCAGCAGCTATGTTACAGACACCGGGGAGCTGTTTTTT. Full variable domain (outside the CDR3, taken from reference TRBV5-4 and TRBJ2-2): ETGVTQSPTHLIKTRGQQVTLRCSSQSGHNTVSWYQQALGQGPQFIFQYYREEENGRGNFPPRFSGLQFPNYSSELNVNALELDDSALYLCASSYVTDTGELFFGEGSRLTVL.

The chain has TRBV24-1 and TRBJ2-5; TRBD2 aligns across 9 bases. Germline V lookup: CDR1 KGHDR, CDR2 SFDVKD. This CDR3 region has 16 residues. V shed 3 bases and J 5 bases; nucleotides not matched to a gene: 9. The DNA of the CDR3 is TGTGCCACCAGTGATGGCGGACTAGCGCGAGGGGAGACCCAGTACTTC. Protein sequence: CATSDGGLARGETQYF.

In nucleotides, the CDR3 is TGTGCCAGCAGCCAAGATCATCCCCCCGGACAGGGGGACACAGATACGCAGTATTTT. It codes for CASSQDHPPGQGDTDTQYF. V and J are TRBV3-1 (or the pseudogene TRBV3-2) and TRBJ2-3; 10 nucleotides match TRBD1. This CDR3 is 19 amino acids long. Germline-derived CDR1 and CDR2 are LGHDT and YNNKEL (reference sequence). V shed 0 bases and J 2 bases; nucleotides not matched to a gene: 11.

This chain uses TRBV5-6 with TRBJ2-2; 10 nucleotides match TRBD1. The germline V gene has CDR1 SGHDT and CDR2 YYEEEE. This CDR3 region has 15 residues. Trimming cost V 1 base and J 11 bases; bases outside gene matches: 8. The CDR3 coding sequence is TGTGCCAGCAGCTTGTTACGGGACAGGGGTGGTGAGCTGTTTTTT. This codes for CASSLLRDRGGELFF.

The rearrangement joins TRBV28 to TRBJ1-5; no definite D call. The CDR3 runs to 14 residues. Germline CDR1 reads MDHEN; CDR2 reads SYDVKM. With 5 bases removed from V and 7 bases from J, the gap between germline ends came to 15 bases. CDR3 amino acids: CASSASLAQQPQHF. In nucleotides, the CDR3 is TGTGCCAGCAGTGCCTCCCTGGCACAGCAGCCCCAGCATTTT.

The CDR3 DNA reads as TGTGCCATCAGGGGACTAGCGGGCCCAACCTACGAGCAGTACTTC. Translation: CAIRGLAGPTYEQYF. V gene TRBV10-3 combines with J gene TRBJ2-7; 12 bases are shared with TRBD2. There are 15 residues in the CDR3. CDR1 is ENHRY and CDR2 is SYGVKD in the germline V gene. The V segment lost 6 bases and the J segment 2 bases; nucleotides outside the gene matches: 5.